This TCR beta chain originates from a study of T cell repertoires in ileal Crohn's disease. Study as a whole: Thiopurines (about eleven) or anti-TNF agents (approximately 19) were given postoperatively to about half. From the surgical specimen's inflamed ileum, biopsies were taken as M0. Overall study results and limits: Compared with non-smokers, active smokers at surgery showed more clonal expansions. Mucosal expansions were suggested to be mainly CD8 T cells.

Trimming took off 0 bases at V and 0 bases at J, with 19 bases between the two ends. The germline V gene encodes CDR1 SGDLS and CDR2 YYNGEE. The CDR3 runs to 18 residues. Time point specified: inflamed ileum from the surgical specimen. About this clone: Its antigen remains unknown.

Profiled with immunoSEQ multiplex PCR; TCRdb holds only in-frame clones, not every one. The top ten clones hold approximately 3.9% of a sample with 15,000 to 20,000 clones, 60% to 85% of them seen once. This chain uses TRBV9 with TRBJ2-7; D tentatively reads TRBD1 or TRBD2 (6 bases each). The origin of this receptor is an adult with Crohn's disease. Sequencing was done on a sample of ileal tissue. CDR3 amino acids: CASSVGQEGMGFSYEQYF. The DNA for the CDR3 is TGTGCCAGCAGCGTAGGACAGGAGGGAATGGGGTTCTCCTACGAGCAGTACTTC. The full variable domain, with the rest looked up from reference TRBV9 and TRBJ2-7, is DSGVTQTPKHLITATGQRVTLRCSPRSGDLSVYWYQQSLDQGLQFLIQYYNGEERAKGNILERFSAQQFPDLHSELNLSSLELGDSALYFCASSVGQEGMGFSYEQYFGPGTRLTVT.